The entry below describes one T cell receptor beta chain. Antigen unknown. This record belongs to a study of cytomegalovirus exposure and HLA in healthy donors. Study conclusions and caveats: Analysis was carried out at a later point, and it linked a missense DCLRE1C variant to TCR beta V- and J-gene trimming. Cytomegalovirus-associated TCR beta chains were listed, numbering some 170. The dataset shows that most TCR sequences were rare, while some public TCRs occurred in many donors. Information on immune exposure was restricted to one variable (CMV serostatus).

The CDR3 totals 14 residues. With 6 bases removed from V and 1 base from J, the gap between germline ends came to 13 bases. Germline loops: CDR1 SQVTM, CDR2 ANQGSEA. 13 Jbeta primers and 60 Vbeta primers were used for the PCR. The method was immunoSEQ multiplex PCR; TCRdb's version includes in-frame clones alone and lacks a portion of them. The sample comprises approximately 140,000 clones, around four fifths of which are singletons, and 1% to 1.5% rests with the top ten. This TCR was recovered from a boy aged 10-17 years in good health and CMV-seronegative. Material: PBMCs. The rearrangement joins TRBV29-1 to TRBJ2-4, with TRBD1 as a possible D gene (5 bases). The CDR3 DNA reads TGCAGCGTGGTGGACACCCGGGCCAAAAACATTCAGTACTTC. This codes for CSVVDTRAKNIQYF.